This TCR beta chain stems from a study of T cell responses to AZD1222 COVID-19 vaccine (dated by TCRdb to about 2021). Some background on the complete study: A total of 230 to 250 trial participants underwent TCR sequencing, of whom about 200 had received two doses of AZD1222 and 26 had received two doses of the MenACWY control vaccine. Trial participants were enrolled by age into subgroups of 18-55, 56-69 and 70-plus years, and around 150, 29 and 61 TCR-sequenced participants, respectively, were included in these subgroups. General study outcomes and caveats: Vaccine-associated CD4 TCRs spanned the whole spike protein, with dominant responses in regions 160-218 and 743-854. Participants were mostly white British and included more females than males, and it was suggested by the authors that clonal diversity may have been underestimated. A significant rise in spike-specific TCR breadth and depth was observed after two AZD1222 doses relative to day 0 and relative to MenACWY recipients. Nearly half of unique spike-specific TCRs reportedly recognized epitopes outside regions mutated in the B.1.351 and B.1.1.7 variants. Because no day 14 peak-response samples were available, the repertoires could be characterized only after the peak T cell response. The 56-69-year group was small, and its depth increase did not reach significance, likely because of low power. Conclusions about previously exposed vaccinees are limited, since just six AZD1222 recipients were seropositive for SARS-CoV-2 at baseline.

Comments on this clone: The antigen it recognizes is unknown. Per-base qualities were not stored, and no clone one base away is much larger.

This sample's time point label indicates: about 28 days (+/-7) after the second vaccine dose. Because spike-specific TCR depth and breadth did not differ between the two schedules, AZD1222 recipients who got a second dose at roughly 4 weeks were pooled with those who got a second dose at roughly 12 weeks. Vaccinee samples were obtained from the UK trials COV001 and COV002, which included a single-blind randomized controlled phase 2/3 trial of AZD1222 (ChAdOx1 nCoV-19) in healthy adults. For TCRbeta chain sequencing, PBMC samples were collected from trial participants at day 0 and at day 28 after the second dose. The CDR3 regions of human TCRbeta chains were analyzed by immunosequencing. Per the original workflow: Repertoire TCRs were checked for matches against a reference library of SARS-CoV-2-specific TCRs that had been generated using the MIRA antigen-specificity platform. Breadth was defined as the fraction of unique TCRs that were SARS-CoV-2-associated. Depth was defined as the fraction of total T cells that were SARS-CoV-2-associated. Using the MIRA data, every spike-specific TCR was mapped to the spike region that the TCR reacted to and assigned to either a CD4 or a CD8 class. Log10-transformed breadth and depth values were compared by one-way ANOVA with Sidak's multiple comparisons tests. TCRdb provides this immuneACCESS table in a form limited to in-frame rearrangements. Some clones are lacking; in checked studies, under half of them reflect an unresolved V gene, and why the rest are absent is not known. V and J calls and clone size are copied from that table; D and trimming were computed from the DNA. Counted in this sample were 130,000 or so clones; approximately 91% of them appeared once. The ten largest clones represent around 0.99% of the sample.

The sample consisted of peripheral blood, taken 28 days after the second AZD1222 dose. This TCR came from an adult who received the AZD1222 COVID-19 vaccine.

The CDR3 here reads CASGLELSSYNEQFF. The bases are TGCGCCAGCGGGTTGGAGCTGAGCTCCTACAATGAGCAGTTCTTC. Here the chain combines TRBV5-1 and TRBJ2-1; no confident D gene assignment can be made. Cut back by 7 bases and 0 bases, the V and J ends lie 14 bases apart. The CDR3 spans 15 residues, from the cysteine through the phenylalanine. CDR3 DNA only is kept here, 45 bases in frame from base 1. The germline V gene encodes CDR1 SGHRS and CDR2 YFSETQ.